This T cell receptor (beta chain) was captured in a study of cytotoxic CD8 clonotypes in ibrutinib-treated CLL. Study in general: After median about 5.5 years, approximately 15 stayed in remission, some 12 progressed; responses about 25 partial, 2 complete. Findings and caveats of the study: The clonality went up when patients responded to ibrutinib and dropped back toward baseline at progression.

The CDR3 runs 15 residues. V shed 5 bases and J shed 4 bases, with 12 bases lying between them. Germline CDR1 is MDHEN and CDR2 is SYDVKM. The repertoire was sequenced with immunoSEQ multiplex PCR; TCRdb's copy has only in-frame clones and lacks some. The sample lists 100,000 or so clones, roughly 57% occurring once. Worth noting for this clone: Its target is unknown.

Source: PBMCs, taken after 24 months of ibrutinib treatment. V is TRBV28 and J is TRBJ1-6, with D possibly being TRBD1 (5 bases). The TCR originated in a human donor with chronic lymphocytic leukemia. The CDR3 loop reads CASSPQGLYNSPLHF. CDR3 bases: TGTGCCAGCAGTCCTCAGGGCCTATATAATTCACCCCTCCACTTT. Using reference TRBV28 and TRBJ1-6 for the parts outside the CDR3, the full variable domain is DVKVTQSSRYLVKRTGEKVFLECVQDMDHENMFWYRQDPGLGLRLIYFSYDVKMKEKGDIPEGYSVSREKKERFSLILESASTNQTSMYLCASSPQGLYNSPLHFGNGTRLTVT.